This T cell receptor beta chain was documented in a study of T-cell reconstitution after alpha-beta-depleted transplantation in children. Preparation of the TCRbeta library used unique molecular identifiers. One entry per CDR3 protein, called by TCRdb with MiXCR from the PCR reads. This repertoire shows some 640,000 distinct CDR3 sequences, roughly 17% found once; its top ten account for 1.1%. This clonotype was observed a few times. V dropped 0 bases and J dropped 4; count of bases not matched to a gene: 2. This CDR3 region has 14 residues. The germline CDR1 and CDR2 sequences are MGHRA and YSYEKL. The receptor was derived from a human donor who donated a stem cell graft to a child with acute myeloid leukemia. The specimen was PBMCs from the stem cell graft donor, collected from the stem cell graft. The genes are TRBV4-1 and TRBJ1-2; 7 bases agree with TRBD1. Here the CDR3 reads CASSQDQGGYGYTF. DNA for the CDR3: TGCGCCAGCAGCCAAGATCAGGGGGGCTATGGCTACACCTTC.